The T cell receptor (beta chain) under discussion was sequenced for a study of blood T cell repertoires in COVID-19. At the level of the study: COVID-19 samples collected from the United States, Italy and Spain covered acute and convalescent phases. Sample material is recorded as cDNA or gDNA derived from T cells, B-cell-depleted T cells, or PBMCs.

Germline lookup yields CDR1 MNHNY and CDR2 SVGAGI (reference sequence). V gave up 7 bases and J gave up 1 base, with 13 bases separating them. This CDR3 spans 14 amino acids. Original analysis: Amplification with reference gene primers provided the estimates of nucleated cell counts. TCRdb's table, derived via immunoSEQ multiplex PCR, lists solely in-frame clones and lacks some. V and J calls and clone size are as listed in that table; D and trimming were resolved from the DNA. The sample has hundreds of thousands of clones, approximately 87% seen once. This clone was seen a handful of times. This clonotype was sampled from a woman aged 45-65 years with acute or convalescent COVID-19. This chain joins TRBV6-6 and TRBJ1-1, with a possible D match to TRBD1 (5 bases). The material sequenced was peripheral blood. The CDR3: CASTLWGQNTEAFF. CDR3 bases: TGTGCCAGCACCCTCTGGGGCCAGAACACTGAAGCTTTCTTT.